The 7 T cell receptor beta chains presented below share a single source sample, sequenced in a study of blood T cell repertoires in COVID-19. TCRdb's copy holds only in-frame clones and misses some; the assay was immunoSEQ multiplex PCR. Of 200,000 or so clones listed, approximately 82% are singletons. The sample consisted of peripheral blood. These receptors were collected from a human donor with acute or convalescent COVID-19. The donor label of this sample is uncertain.

The V call is TRBV30, the J call TRBJ2-3; 10 nucleotides agree with TRBD1. Germline V gene data show CDR1 as GTSNPN and CDR2 as SVGIG (reference sequence). V gave up 1 base and J gave up 1 base; unmatched junction bases: 2. The CDR3 has 15 amino acids. This CDR3 is CAWSAGTGGTDTQYF. The CDR3 coding sequence is TGTGCCTGGAGTGCCGGGACAGGGGGCACAGATACGCAGTATTTT.

V is TRBV6-5 and J is TRBJ1-2; no definite D call. The CDR3 is made up of 13 amino acids. CDR1 and CDR2 from the germline V gene are MNHEY and SVGAGI. V was clipped by 4 bases and J by 2 bases, with 8 bases between them. The CDR3 DNA reads as TGTGCCAGCAGTTCTTCCGTAAACTATGGCTACACCTTC. This translates into CASSSSVNYGYTF.

V and J are TRBV3-1 (or the pseudogene TRBV3-2) and TRBJ1-1; D remains unclear. This CDR3 has 12 residues. V dropped 0 bases and J dropped 10 bases, with 9 bases sitting between them. Per germline, CDR1 LGHDT and CDR2 YNNKEL (reference sequence). The CDR3 is CASSQDEKRAFF. The CDR3 DNA reads TGTGCCAGCAGCCAAGATGAGAAACGAGCTTTCTTT.

V gene TRBV7-9 combines with J gene TRBJ2-1; maybe TRBD2 (5 bases). The CDR3 is 16 residues long. Per germline, CDR1 SEHNR and CDR2 FQNEAQ (reference sequence). V shed 2 bases and J shed 4 bases, with 15 bases lying between them. The CDR3 sequence is CASSLRTLGLYNEQFF. The DNA for the CDR3 is TGTGCCAGCAGCTTAAGGACTCTAGGCCTTTACAATGAGCAGTTCTTC.

Concerning this clone itself: An end of the junction does not agree with germline; a read error may underlie this. The chain employs TRBV7-8 and TRBJ2-7; D might be TRBD1 (5 bases). Germline CDR1 SGHVS, CDR2 FQNEAQ. The CDR3 contains 9 residues. CDR3 in DNA: TGTGCCAGCAGCTTAAGACAGCACTTC. Its translation: CASSLRQHF.

This chain connects TRBV27 to TRBJ2-7; D possibly corresponds to TRBD2 (6 bases). In germline, CDR1 is MNHEY, CDR2 SMNVEV (reference sequence). The V gene lost 2 bases and the J gene lost 0 bases, with 11 bases spanning the gap. The CDR3 has 15 residues. The CDR3, as DNA: TGTGCCAGCAGTTTAGTTCGGGACTCCTCCTACGAGCAGTACTTC. This gives the protein CASSLVRDSSYEQYF.

The V and J genes are TRBV7-9 and TRBJ1-4, with D tentatively TRBD1 (6 bases). CDR3 length equals 14 residues. V was cut by 5 bases and J by 5 bases, with 12 bases left in between. Germline CDR1 SEHNR, CDR2 FQNEAQ (reference sequence). CDR3: CASSQWTVNEKLFF. In nucleotides, the CDR3 is TGTGCCAGCAGCCAATGGACAGTGAATGAAAAACTGTTTTTT.